These T cell receptor beta chains were read from a single sample in a study of OX40 agonist ivuxolimab in advanced cancers. The method was immunoSEQ multiplex PCR; TCRdb's version includes in-frame clones alone and lacks a portion of them. In the table there are tens of thousands of clones, approximately 90% of which are singletons. This material consisted of CD4+ or CD8+ T cells sorted from blood, taken in a trial of the OX40 agonist ivuxolimab. These receptors came from an adult with an advanced solid tumor such as melanoma, head and neck, liver or kidney cancer. The CDR3 runs from the conserved cysteine through the conserved F or W. The order of the fields is V gene, D gene, clone size, J gene, CDR3 DNA, CDR3 protein. D genes are given only for firm matches. Size is stated for part of the rows, as once, few or many counts, or as a class when the clone is expanded.

v_gene: TRBV7-3; d_gene: .; abundance: .; j_gene: TRBJ1-2; CDR3nt: TGTGCCAGCAGCAAGGACGGCACCTTCGAAAAGAACTTC; CDR3aa: CASSKDGTFEKNF
v_gene: TRBV7-9; d_gene: TRBD1; abundance: .; j_gene: TRBJ2-1; CDR3nt: TGTGCCAGCAGCTCGAAGACAGGGGGCGTCTACAATGAGCAGTTCTTC; CDR3aa: CASSSKTGGVYNEQFF
v_gene: TRBV5-1; d_gene: .; abundance: .; j_gene: TRBJ2-1; CDR3nt: TGCGCCAGCAGCTGGGATAGGGAAGGCTCCTACAATGAGCAGTTCTTC; CDR3aa: CASSWDREGSYNEQFF
v_gene: TRBV28; d_gene: TRBD1; abundance: .; j_gene: TRBJ2-7; CDR3nt: TGTGCCAGCAGTTTCTTGACAGGGGGCGCTTTCCACGAGCAGTACTTC; CDR3aa: CASSFLTGGAFHEQYF
v_gene: TRBV5-5; d_gene: .; abundance: .; j_gene: TRBJ1-4; CDR3nt: TGTGCCAGCAGCTTGGCCGGGGACGGTGGTGAAAAACTGTTTTTT; CDR3aa: CASSLAGDGGEKLFF
v_gene: TRBV9; d_gene: TRBD2; abundance: .; j_gene: TRBJ2-5; CDR3nt: TGTGCCAGCAGCGTAGGCACTAGCGGAGTTTTGACCCAGTACTTC; CDR3aa: CASSVGTSGVLTQYF
v_gene: TRBV6-6; d_gene: TRBD1; abundance: .; j_gene: TRBJ1-1; CDR3nt: TGTGCCAGCAGTTACGCCGACAGGGGGTACACTGAAGCTTTCTTT; CDR3aa: CASSYADRGYTEAFF
v_gene: TRBV7-9; d_gene: .; abundance: .; j_gene: TRBJ2-7; CDR3nt: TGTGCCAGCAGTTTACAGGGTTACGAGCAGTACTTC; CDR3aa: CASSLQGYEQYF
v_gene: TRBV7-9; d_gene: .; abundance: .; j_gene: TRBJ1-4; CDR3nt: TGTGCCAGCAGCTTAGTCCGAGGGGGTAATGAAAAACTGTTTTTT; CDR3aa: CASSLVRGGNEKLFF
v_gene: TRBV9; d_gene: TRBD1; abundance: .; j_gene: TRBJ2-1; CDR3nt: TGTGCCAGCAGCCTTGGGACAGGGGATGATGAGCAGTTCTTC; CDR3aa: CASSLGTGDDEQFF
v_gene: TRBV2; d_gene: .; abundance: .; j_gene: TRBJ2-7; CDR3nt: TGTGCCAGCAGTGCCCTCCCGACAGGATCCTACGAGCAGTACTTC; CDR3aa: CASSALPTGSYEQYF
v_gene: TRBV5-6; d_gene: .; abundance: .; j_gene: TRBJ2-7; CDR3nt: TGTGCCAGCAGCACCGGGACTGTCGAGCAGTACTTC; CDR3aa: CASSTGTVEQYF
v_gene: TRBV9; d_gene: TRBD2; abundance: .; j_gene: TRBJ2-1; CDR3nt: TGTGCCAGCAGCGTAGACCCCTCGACTAGCAACTCCTACAATGAGCAGTTCTTC; CDR3aa: CASSVDPSTSNSYNEQFF
v_gene: TRBV16; d_gene: .; abundance: .; j_gene: TRBJ2-1; CDR3nt: TGTGCCAGCAGTATAACCCTTCAGGGAAATGAGCAGTTCTTC; CDR3aa: CASSITLQGNEQFF
v_gene: TRBV7-6; d_gene: .; abundance: .; j_gene: TRBJ1-1; CDR3nt: TGTGCCAGCAGCTTAACGACGGGGAACACTGAAGCTTTCTTT; CDR3aa: CASSLTTGNTEAFF
v_gene: TRBV19; d_gene: .; abundance: .; j_gene: TRBJ2-1; CDR3nt: TGTGCCAGTAGTATAGATCTAGCCTGGGAGCAGTTCTTC; CDR3aa: CASSIDLAWEQFF
v_gene: TRBV30; d_gene: TRBD1; abundance: .; j_gene: TRBJ1-1; CDR3nt: TGTGCCTGGAGTTCGGGACAGGGGTACACTGAAGCTTTCTTT; CDR3aa: CAWSSGQGYTEAFF
v_gene: TRBV7-9; d_gene: .; abundance: .; j_gene: TRBJ1-2; CDR3nt: TGTGCCAGCAGCTTTAGTACTCCCTATGGCTACACCTTC; CDR3aa: CASSFSTPYGYTF
v_gene: TRBV5-1; d_gene: .; abundance: .; j_gene: TRBJ2-7; CDR3nt: TGCGCCAGCAGCTTGGGTGACAGCTCCTACGAGCAGTACTTC; CDR3aa: CASSLGDSSYEQYF
v_gene: TRBV4-1; d_gene: TRBD2; abundance: .; j_gene: TRBJ2-2; CDR3nt: TGCGCCAGCAGCCAAGACGGGAGCGGGAGGGCCACCGGGGAGCTGTTTTTT; CDR3aa: CASSQDGSGRATGELFF
v_gene: TRBV27; d_gene: .; abundance: once; j_gene: TRBJ2-5; CDR3nt: TGTGCCAGCAGTTTATGGAACCAAGAGACCCAGTACTTC; CDR3aa: CASSLWNQETQYF
v_gene: TRBV6-5; d_gene: TRBD1; abundance: .; j_gene: TRBJ1-4; CDR3nt: TGTGCCAGCACCGACCGGGACAGTCTTAATGAAAAACTGTTTTTT; CDR3aa: CASTDRDSLNEKLFF
v_gene: TRBV5-1; d_gene: TRBD1; abundance: .; j_gene: TRBJ2-7; CDR3nt: TGCGCCAGCAGCTTGAAAAGGACAGGCCCCTACGAGCAGTACTTC; CDR3aa: CASSLKRTGPYEQYF
v_gene: TRBV9; d_gene: .; abundance: few; j_gene: TRBJ1-1; CDR3nt: TGTGCCAGCAGCGTAGAGTCGGGTAAAGCTTTCTTT; CDR3aa: CASSVESGKAFF
v_gene: TRBV9; d_gene: .; abundance: .; j_gene: TRBJ2-3; CDR3nt: TGTGCCAGCAGCCAAAGCGGAGGGACTAGCACAGATACGCAGTATTTT; CDR3aa: CASSQSGGTSTDTQYF
v_gene: TRBV19; d_gene: .; abundance: .; j_gene: TRBJ1-5; CDR3nt: TGTGCCAGTTCCCCTCTGGACGGGAATCAGCCCCAGCATTTT; CDR3aa: CASSPLDGNQPQHF
v_gene: TRBV7-9; d_gene: .; abundance: once; j_gene: TRBJ2-2; CDR3nt: TGTGCCAGCAGTGACGGGCTAAACACCGGGGAGCTGTTTTTT; CDR3aa: CASSDGLNTGELFF
v_gene: TRBV5-1; d_gene: TRBD1; abundance: .; j_gene: TRBJ1-2; CDR3nt: TGCGCCAGCAGCGGTCCGGGACAGGACTATGGCTACACCTTC; CDR3aa: CASSGPGQDYGYTF
v_gene: TRBV15; d_gene: .; abundance: .; j_gene: TRBJ2-7; CDR3nt: TGTGCCACCAGCAGAGGGGGCGAGCAGTACTTC; CDR3aa: CATSRGGEQYF
v_gene: TRBV9; d_gene: .; abundance: .; j_gene: TRBJ2-7; CDR3nt: TGTGCCAGCAGCGTAGGGGAGGCGACTACCCCCTACGAGCAGTACTTC; CDR3aa: CASSVGEATTPYEQYF